One sample yielded the 5 T cell receptor beta chains listed below, sequenced in a study of T cell changes during pregnancy in multiple sclerosis. Using immunoSEQ multiplex PCR, the repertoire was profiled, and TCRdb retains in-frame clones only, with some absent. The profile covers more than 80,000 clones, with approximately 92% appearing a single time and about 1.5% taken by the ten largest. Sequences were derived from peripheral blood, sampled in the first trimester of pregnancy. These receptors came from a female donor with multiple sclerosis, enrolled in a pregnancy study.

The chain combines TRBV2 with TRBJ2-5; a possible D gene is TRBD2 (5 bases). CDR3 length: 14 residues. The V gene's germline CDR1 is SNHLY and CDR2 FYNNEI. Trimming took off 2 bases at V and 1 base at J, with 8 bases between the two ends. The CDR3 protein is CASSEWTSQETQYF. In DNA, the CDR3 is TGTGCCAGCAGTGAATGGACTTCCCAAGAGACCCAGTACTTC.

This clone occurred once. V is TRBV2 and J is TRBJ1-3, with D hard to call. V was pared by 6 bases and J by 0 bases, with 12 bases between. The CDR3 loop spans 15 amino acids. Per the germline V gene, CDR1 is SNHLY and CDR2 is FYNNEI. The CDR3 reads CASREIPNSGNTIYF. The CDR3 DNA is TGTGCCAGCAGGGAAATTCCTAACTCTGGAAACACCATATATTTT.

The chain recombines TRBV30 with TRBJ1-1, with TRBD1 as a possible D gene (5 bases). Looked up from germline, CDR1 is GTSNPN and CDR2 is SVGIG (reference sequence). V shed 0 bases and J shed 3 bases, with 11 bases lying between them. The length of the CDR3 is 14 residues. The CDR3: CAWSVFGRDTEAFF. The CDR3 region has the DNA TGTGCCTGGAGTGTATTCGGCAGGGACACTGAAGCTTTCTTT.

This clone has just one count. The V and J genes are TRBV2 and TRBJ1-1; D is possibly TRBD1 (6 bases). Germline loops: CDR1 SNHLY, CDR2 FYNNEI. V was cut by 8 bases and J by 0 bases, with 10 bases left in between. This CDR3 is 13 amino acids long. The CDR3 bases are TGTGCCAGCTTAACAGGGATGAACACTGAAGCTTTCTTT. Its protein product is CASLTGMNTEAFF.

The V gene is TRBV30, the J gene TRBJ1-5, with TRBD1 matching 10 bases. V was pared by 0 bases and J by 6 bases, with 8 bases of the junction left unmatched. The germline gives CDR1 GTSNPN, CDR2 SVGIG (reference sequence). The CDR3 totals 16 residues. CDR3 sequence: CAWSVARTGGGQPQHF. CDR3 sequence (DNA): TGTGCCTGGAGTGTAGCCCGGACAGGGGGAGGTCAGCCCCAGCATTTT.